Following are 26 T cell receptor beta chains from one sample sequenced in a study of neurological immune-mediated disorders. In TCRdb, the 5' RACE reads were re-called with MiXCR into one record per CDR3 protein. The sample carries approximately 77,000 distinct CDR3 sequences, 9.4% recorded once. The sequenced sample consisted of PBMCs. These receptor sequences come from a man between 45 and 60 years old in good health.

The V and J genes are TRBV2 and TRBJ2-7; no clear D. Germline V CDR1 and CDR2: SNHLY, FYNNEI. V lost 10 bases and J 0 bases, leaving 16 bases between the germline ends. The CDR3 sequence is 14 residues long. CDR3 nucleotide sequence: TGTGCCACACGGATGGGTCTAAACTCCTACGAGCAGTACTTC. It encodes CATRMGLNSYEQYF.

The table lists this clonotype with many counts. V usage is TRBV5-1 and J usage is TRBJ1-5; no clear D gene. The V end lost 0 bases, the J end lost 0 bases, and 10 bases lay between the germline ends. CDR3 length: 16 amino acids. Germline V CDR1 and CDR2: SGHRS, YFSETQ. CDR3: CASSLAGSFSNQPQHF. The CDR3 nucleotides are TGCGCCAGCAGCTTGGCGGGGAGCTTTAGCAATCAGCCCCAGCATTTT.

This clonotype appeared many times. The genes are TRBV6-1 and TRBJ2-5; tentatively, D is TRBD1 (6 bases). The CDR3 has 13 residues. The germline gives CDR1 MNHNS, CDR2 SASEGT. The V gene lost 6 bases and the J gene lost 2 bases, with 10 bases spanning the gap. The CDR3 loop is CASRDRPQETQYF. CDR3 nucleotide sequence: TGTGCCAGCAGGGACAGACCTCAAGAGACCCAGTACTTC.

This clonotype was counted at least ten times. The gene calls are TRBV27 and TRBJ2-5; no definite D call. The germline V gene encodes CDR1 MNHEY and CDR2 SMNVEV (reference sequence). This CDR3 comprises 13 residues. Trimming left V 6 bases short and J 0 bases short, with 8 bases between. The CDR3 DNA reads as TGTGCCAGCAGCCGGACGGACCAAGAGACCCAGTACTTC. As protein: CASSRTDQETQYF.

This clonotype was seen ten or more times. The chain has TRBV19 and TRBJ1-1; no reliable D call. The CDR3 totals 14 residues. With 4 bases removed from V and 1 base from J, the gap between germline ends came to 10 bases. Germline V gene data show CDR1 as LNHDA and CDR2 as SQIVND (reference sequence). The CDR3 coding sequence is TGTGCCAGTAGTACCATGGGCCGGAACACTGAAGCTTTCTTT. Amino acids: CASSTMGRNTEAFF.

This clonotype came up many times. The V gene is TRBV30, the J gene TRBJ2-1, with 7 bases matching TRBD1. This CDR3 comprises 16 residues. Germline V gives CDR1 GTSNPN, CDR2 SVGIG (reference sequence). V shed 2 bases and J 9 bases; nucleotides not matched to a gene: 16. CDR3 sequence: CAWSPAMTGILGEQFF. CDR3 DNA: TGTGCCTGGAGTCCAGCTATGACAGGGATCCTGGGTGAGCAGTTCTTC.

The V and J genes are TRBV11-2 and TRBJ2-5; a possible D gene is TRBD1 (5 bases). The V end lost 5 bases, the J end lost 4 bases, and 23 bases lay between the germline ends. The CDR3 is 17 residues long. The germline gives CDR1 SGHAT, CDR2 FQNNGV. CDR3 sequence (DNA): TGTGCCAGCAGCCTCGGAACAACAGGCCTAACAAGAGAGACCCAGTACTTC. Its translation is CASSLGTTGLTRETQYF.

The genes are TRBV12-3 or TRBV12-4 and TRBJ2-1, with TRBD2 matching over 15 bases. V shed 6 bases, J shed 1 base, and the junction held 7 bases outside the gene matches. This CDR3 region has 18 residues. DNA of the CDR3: TGTGCCAGCAGGGCGGGACTAGCGGGAGGTACTTCCTACAATGAGCAGTTCTTC. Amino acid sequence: CASRAGLAGGTSYNEQFF.

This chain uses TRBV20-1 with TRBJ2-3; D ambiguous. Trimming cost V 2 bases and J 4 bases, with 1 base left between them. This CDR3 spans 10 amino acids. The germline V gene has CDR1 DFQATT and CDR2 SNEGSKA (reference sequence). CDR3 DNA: TGCAGTGCTAGACCAGATACGCAGTATTTT. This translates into CSARPDTQYF.

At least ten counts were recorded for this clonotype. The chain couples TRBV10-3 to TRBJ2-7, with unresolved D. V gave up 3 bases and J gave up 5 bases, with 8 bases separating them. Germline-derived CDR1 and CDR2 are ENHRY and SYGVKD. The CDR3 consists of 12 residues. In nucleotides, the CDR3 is TGTGCCATCAGTGAATCCTCGAACGAGCAGTACTTC. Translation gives CAISESSNEQYF.

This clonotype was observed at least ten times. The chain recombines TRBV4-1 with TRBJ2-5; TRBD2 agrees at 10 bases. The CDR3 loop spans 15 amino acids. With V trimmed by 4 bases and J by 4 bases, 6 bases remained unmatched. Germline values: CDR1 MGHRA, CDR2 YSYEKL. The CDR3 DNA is TGCGCCAGCAGCCCAGGTGGACTAGCGGCAGAGACCCAGTACTTC. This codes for CASSPGGLAAETQYF.

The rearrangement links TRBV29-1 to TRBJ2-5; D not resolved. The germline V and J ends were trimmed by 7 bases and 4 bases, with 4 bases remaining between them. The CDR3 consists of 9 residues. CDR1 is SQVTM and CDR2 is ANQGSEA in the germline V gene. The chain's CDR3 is CSGGETQYF. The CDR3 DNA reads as TGCAGCGGTGGAGAGACCCAGTACTTC.

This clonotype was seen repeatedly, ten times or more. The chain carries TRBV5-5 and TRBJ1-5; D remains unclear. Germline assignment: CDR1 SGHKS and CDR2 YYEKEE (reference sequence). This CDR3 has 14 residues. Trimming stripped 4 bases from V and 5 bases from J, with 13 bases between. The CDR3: CASSRLPMDQPQHF. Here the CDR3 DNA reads TGTGCCAGCAGCCGCCTCCCTATGGATCAGCCCCAGCATTTT. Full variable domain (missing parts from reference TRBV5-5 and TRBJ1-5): DAGVTQSPTHLIKTRGQQVTLRCSPISGHKSVSWYQQVLGQGPQFIFQYYEKEERGRGNFPDRFSARQFPNYSSELNVNALLLGDSALYLCASSRLPMDQPQHFGDGTRLSIL.

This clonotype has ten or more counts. CDR3 protein: CASSTGGLAGVKELFF. CDR3 nucleotides: TGCGCCAGCAGCACAGGGGGACTAGCGGGAGTAAAGGAGCTGTTTTTT. The chain employs TRBV5-1 and TRBJ2-2; 14 nucleotides align to TRBD2. Germline V lookup: CDR1 SGHRS, CDR2 YFSETQ. This CDR3 contains 16 residues. Trimming at V came to 4 bases and at J to 10 bases, leaving 9 bases not matched to a gene.

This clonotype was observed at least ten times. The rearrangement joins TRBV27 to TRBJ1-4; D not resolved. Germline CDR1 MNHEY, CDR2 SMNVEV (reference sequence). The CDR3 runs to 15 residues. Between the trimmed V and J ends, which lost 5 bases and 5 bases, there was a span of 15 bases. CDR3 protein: CASSPLSVGNEKLFF. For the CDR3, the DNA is TGTGCCAGCAGTCCCTTGTCCGTGGGGAATGAAAAACTGTTTTTT.

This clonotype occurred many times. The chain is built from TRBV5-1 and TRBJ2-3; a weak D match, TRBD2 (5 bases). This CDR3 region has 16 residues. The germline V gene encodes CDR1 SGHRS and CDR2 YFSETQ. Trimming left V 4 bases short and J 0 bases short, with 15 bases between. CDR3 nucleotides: TGCGCCAGCAGCGACCTAAGCGGAGATAGCACAGATACGCAGTATTTT. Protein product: CASSDLSGDSTDTQYF.

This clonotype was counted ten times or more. CDR3: CASSISLAGVETQYF. Here the CDR3 DNA reads TGTGCCAGTAGTATATCATTAGCGGGAGTAGAGACCCAGTACTTC. This rearrangement joins TRBV19 to TRBJ2-5, with 9 bases identical to TRBD2. The CDR3 has 15 residues. Germline V lookup: CDR1 LNHDA, CDR2 SQIVND (reference sequence). The J segment lost 4 bases and the V segment lost 2 bases, leaving 5 bases of the junction unmatched.

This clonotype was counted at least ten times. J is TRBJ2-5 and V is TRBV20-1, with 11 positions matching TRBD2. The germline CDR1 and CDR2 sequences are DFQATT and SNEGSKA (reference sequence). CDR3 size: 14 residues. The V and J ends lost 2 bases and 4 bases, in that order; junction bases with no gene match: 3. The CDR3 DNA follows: TGCAGTGCTAGACCCGGACTAGCGGGAGAGACCCAGTACTTC. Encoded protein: CSARPGLAGETQYF.

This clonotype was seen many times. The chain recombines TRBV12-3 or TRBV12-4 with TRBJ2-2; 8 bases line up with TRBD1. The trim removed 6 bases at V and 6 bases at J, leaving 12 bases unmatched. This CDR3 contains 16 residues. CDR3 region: CASSSTTDRVPGELFF. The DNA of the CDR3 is TGTGCCAGCAGCTCAACCACGGACAGGGTCCCCGGGGAGCTGTTTTTT.

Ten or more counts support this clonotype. CDR3 DNA: TGTGCCAGCAGCCCCGCCCCAGGTCCTGAAGCTTTCTTT. It specifies CASSPAPGPEAFF. This rearrangement joins TRBV11-2 to TRBJ1-1; D is uncertain. The V end lost 5 bases, the J end lost 6 bases, and 13 bases lay between the germline ends. CDR1 is SGHAT, CDR2 FQNNGV, per germline. This CDR3 is 13 amino acids long.

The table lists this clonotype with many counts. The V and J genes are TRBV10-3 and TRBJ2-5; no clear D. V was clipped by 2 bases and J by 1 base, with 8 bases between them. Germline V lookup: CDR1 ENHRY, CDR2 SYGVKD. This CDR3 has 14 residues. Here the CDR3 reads CAISEGGFQETQYF. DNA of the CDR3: TGTGCCATCAGTGAGGGCGGTTTCCAAGAGACCCAGTACTTC.

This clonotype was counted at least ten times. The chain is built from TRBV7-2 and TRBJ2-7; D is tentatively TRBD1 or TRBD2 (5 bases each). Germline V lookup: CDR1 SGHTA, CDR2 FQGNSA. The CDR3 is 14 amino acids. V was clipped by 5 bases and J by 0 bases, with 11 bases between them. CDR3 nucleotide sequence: TGTGCCAGCAGCCTGGGACGCCTCTCCTACGAGCAGTACTTC. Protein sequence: CASSLGRLSYEQYF.

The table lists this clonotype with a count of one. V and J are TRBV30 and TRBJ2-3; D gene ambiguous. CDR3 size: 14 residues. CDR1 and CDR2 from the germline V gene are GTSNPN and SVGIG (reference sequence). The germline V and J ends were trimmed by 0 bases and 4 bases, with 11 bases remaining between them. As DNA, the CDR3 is TGTGCCTGGAGTGTCAGCAGAGTCGCAGATACGCAGTATTTT. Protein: CAWSVSRVADTQYF.

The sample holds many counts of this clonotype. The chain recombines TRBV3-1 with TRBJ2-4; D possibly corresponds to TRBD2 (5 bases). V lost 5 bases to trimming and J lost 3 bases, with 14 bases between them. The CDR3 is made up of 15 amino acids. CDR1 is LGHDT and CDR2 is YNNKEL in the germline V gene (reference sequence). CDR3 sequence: CASSIKGAGKNIQYF. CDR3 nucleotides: TGTGCCAGCAGCATCAAGGGCGCGGGCAAAAACATTCAGTACTTC.

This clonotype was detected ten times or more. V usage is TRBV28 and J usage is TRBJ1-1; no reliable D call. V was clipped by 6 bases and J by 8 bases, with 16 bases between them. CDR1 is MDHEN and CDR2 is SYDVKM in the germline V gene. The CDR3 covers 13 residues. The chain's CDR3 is CASRPPGLGEAFF. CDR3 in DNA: TGTGCCAGCAGACCCCCGGGGTTGGGGGAAGCTTTCTTT.

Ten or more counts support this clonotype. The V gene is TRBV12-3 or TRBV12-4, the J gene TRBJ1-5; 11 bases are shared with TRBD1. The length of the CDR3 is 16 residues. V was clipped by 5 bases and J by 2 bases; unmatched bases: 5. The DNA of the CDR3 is TGTGCCAGCAGTGTAGGGACAGGGGGAGGCAATCAGCCCCAGCATTTT. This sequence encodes CASSVGTGGGNQPQHF.